This record looks at one T cell receptor beta chain sequence and its context. Its antigen is not known. This entry is derived from a study of Ad26.COV2.S vaccination and SARS-CoV-2 variants. Germline V gives CDR1 SGHRS, CDR2 YFSETQ. Trimming took off 4 bases at V and 8 bases at J, with 12 bases between the two ends. This CDR3 comprises 12 residues. Measured with immunoSEQ multiplex PCR; TCRdb has only the in-frame clones, and not every one. The top ten hold 2.1% of the sample, which has 300,000 to 400,000 clones, around four fifths seen once. Described treatment: 15 to 20 received Ad26.COV2.S at low or high dose, single or two shots; 5 received placebo; per-sample allocation not given. Samples came from day 63 after the first vaccine or placebo injection. Findings and caveats of the study: Relative to placebo recipients, vaccine recipients exhibited elevated spike-specific TCR breadth.

Here the sequenced sample was peripheral blood, taken in a trial of Ad26.COV2.S vaccine versus placebo. V and J are TRBV5-1 and TRBJ2-5; D not resolved. The sequence derives from a person aged 18-60 years who received the Ad26.COV2.S COVID-19 vaccine or a placebo. This CDR3 reads CASSPGRDTQYF. CDR3 bases: TGCGCCAGCAGCCCTGGCCGCGACACCCAGTACTTC.